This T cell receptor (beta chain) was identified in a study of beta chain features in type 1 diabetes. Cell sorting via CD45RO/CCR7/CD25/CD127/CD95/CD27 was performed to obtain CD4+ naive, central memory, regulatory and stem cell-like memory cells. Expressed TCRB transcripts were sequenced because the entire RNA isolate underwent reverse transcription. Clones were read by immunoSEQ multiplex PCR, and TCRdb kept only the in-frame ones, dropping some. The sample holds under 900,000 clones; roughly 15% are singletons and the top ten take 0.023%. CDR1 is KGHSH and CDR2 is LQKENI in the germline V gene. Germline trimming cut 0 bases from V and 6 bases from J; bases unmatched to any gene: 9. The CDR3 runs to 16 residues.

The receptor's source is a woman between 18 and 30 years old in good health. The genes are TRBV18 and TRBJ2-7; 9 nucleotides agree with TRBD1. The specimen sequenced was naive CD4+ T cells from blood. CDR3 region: CASSPPLGGQGFEQYF. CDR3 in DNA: TGTGCCAGCTCACCACCGCTCGGGGGACAGGGCTTCGAGCAGTACTTC.